This TCR beta chain was sequenced in a study of shared clonotypes between healthy human individuals. Germline V gene sequence: CDR1 SGHRS, CDR2 YFSETQ. The CDR3 has 16 residues. V was shortened by 4 bases and J by 3 bases, with 20 bases between the two germline ends. Measured with immunoSEQ multiplex PCR; TCRdb has only the in-frame clones, and not every one. There are about 2.4 million clones in the sample; roughly 93% occur only once, and 0.36% lies in the top ten. The source of this sequence is a man between 18 and 29 years old in good health. Some clones in this sample may be carry-over from other donors' samples. This chain links TRBV5-1 with TRBJ2-7; D is possibly TRBD2 (7 bases). The material sequenced was naive CD4+ T cells from PBMCs. Sample subset: CD45RA+ positively selected. CDR3 amino acids: CASSPGGASGIYEQYF. DNA for the CDR3: TGCGCCAGCAGCCCTGGGGGGGCTAGCGGAATCTACGAGCAGTACTTC.